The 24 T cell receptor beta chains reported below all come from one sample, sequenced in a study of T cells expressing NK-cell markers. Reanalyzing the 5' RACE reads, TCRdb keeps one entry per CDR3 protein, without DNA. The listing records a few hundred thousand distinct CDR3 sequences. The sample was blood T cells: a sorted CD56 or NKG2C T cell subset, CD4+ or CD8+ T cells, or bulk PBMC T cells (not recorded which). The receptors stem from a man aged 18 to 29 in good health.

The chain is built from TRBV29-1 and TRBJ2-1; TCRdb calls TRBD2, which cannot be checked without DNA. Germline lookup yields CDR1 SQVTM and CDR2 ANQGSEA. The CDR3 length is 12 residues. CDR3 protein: CSASGSRSEQFF.

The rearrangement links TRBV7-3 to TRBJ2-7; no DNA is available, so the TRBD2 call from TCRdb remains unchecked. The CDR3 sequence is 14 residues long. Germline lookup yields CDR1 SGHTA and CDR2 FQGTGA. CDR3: CASSLSGGSHEQYF.

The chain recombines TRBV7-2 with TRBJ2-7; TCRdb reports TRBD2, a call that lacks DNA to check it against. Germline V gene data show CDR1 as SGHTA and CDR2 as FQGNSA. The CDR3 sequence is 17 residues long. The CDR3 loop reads CASSLAGPDLALYEQYF. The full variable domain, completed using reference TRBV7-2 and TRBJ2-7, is GAGVSQSPSNKVTEKGKDVELRCDPISGHTALYWYRQSLGQGLEFLIYFQGNSAPDKSGLPSDRFSAERTGGSVSTLTIQRTQQEDSAVYLCASSLAGPDLALYEQYFGPGTRLTVT.

The CDR3 loop reads CAWIDSNSPNTGELFF. The V gene is TRBV30, the J gene TRBJ2-2. Germline CDR1 reads GTSNPN; CDR2 reads SVGIG (reference sequence). The CDR3 has 16 amino acids.

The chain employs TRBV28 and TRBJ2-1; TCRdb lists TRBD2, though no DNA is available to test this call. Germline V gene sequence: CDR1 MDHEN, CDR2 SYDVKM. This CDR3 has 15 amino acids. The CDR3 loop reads CASSLGGTSSLGQFF.

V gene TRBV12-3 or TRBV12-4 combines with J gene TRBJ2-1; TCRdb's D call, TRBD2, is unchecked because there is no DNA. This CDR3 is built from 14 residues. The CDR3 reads CASRGLGSYNEQFF.

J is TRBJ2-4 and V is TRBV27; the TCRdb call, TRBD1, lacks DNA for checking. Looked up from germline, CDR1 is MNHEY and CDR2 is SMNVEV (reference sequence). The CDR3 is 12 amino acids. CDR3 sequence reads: CASSGQGYIQYF.

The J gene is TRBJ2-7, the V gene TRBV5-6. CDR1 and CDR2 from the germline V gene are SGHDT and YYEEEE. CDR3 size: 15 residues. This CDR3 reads CASSPWGSWNYEQYF.

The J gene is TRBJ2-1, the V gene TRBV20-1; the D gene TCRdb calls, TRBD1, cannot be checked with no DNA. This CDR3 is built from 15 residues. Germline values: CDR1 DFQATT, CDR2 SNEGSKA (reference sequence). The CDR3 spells CSATRDRGNYNEQFF.

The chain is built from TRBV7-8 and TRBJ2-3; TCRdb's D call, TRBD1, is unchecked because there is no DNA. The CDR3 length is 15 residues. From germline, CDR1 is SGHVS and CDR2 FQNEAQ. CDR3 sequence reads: CASSLDRTLRDTQYF.

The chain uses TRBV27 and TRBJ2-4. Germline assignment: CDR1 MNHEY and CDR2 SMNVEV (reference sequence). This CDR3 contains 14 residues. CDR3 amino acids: CASSPVVAKNIQYF.

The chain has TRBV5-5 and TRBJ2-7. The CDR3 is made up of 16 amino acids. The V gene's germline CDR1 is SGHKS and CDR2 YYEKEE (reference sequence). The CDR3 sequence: CASSLAVGRSSYEQYF.

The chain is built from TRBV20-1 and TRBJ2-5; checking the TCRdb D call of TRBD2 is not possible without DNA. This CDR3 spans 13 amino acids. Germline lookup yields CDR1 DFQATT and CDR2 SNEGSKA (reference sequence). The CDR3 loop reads CSLTSGRYETQYF.

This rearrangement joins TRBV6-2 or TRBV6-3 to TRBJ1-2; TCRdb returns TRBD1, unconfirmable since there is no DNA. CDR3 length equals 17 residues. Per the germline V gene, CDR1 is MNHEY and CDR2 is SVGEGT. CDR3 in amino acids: CASSYEVGKGQGIGYTF.

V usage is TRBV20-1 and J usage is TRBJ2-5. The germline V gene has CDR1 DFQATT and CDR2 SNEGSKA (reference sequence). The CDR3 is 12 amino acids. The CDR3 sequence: CSAPRVQETQYF.

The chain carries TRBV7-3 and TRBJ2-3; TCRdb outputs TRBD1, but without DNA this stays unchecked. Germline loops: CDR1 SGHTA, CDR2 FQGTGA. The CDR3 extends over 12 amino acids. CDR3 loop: CASSSQGVTQYF.

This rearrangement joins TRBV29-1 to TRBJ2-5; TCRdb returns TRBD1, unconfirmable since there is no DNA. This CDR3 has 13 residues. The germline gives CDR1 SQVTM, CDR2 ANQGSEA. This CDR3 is CSVEYLGEETQYF. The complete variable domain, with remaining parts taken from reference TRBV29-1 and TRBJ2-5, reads SAVISQKPSRDICQRGTSLTIQCQVDSQVTMMFWYRQQPGQSLTLIATANQGSEATYESGFVIDKFPISRPNLTFSTLTVSNMSPEDSSIYLCSVEYLGEETQYFGPGTRLLVL.

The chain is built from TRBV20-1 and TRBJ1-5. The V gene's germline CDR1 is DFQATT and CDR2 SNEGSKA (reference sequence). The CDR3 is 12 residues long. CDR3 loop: CSAARGGQPQHF.

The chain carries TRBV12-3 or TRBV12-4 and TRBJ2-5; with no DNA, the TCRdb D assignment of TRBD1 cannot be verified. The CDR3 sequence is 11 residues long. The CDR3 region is CASGWGETQYF.

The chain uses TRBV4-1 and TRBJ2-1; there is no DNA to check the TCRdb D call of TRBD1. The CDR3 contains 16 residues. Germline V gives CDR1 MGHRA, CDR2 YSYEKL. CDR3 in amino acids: CASSLDGTGAYNEQFF.

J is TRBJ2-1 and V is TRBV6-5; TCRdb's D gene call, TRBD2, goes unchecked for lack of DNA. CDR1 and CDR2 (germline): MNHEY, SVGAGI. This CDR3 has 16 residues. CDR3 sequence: CASSYSGGRDYNEQFF.

CDR3: CASSPSEGAFQPQHF. This chain uses TRBV18 with TRBJ1-5. CDR3 length: 15 amino acids. Germline V CDR1 and CDR2: KGHSH, LQKENI.

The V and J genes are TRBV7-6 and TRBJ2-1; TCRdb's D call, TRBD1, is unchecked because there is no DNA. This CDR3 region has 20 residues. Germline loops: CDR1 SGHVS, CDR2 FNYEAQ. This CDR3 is CASSLGLWAAGDSSYNEQFF.

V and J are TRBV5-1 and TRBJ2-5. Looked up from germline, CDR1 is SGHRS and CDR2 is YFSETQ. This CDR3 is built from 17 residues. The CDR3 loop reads CASSSGSWTRNDETQYF.